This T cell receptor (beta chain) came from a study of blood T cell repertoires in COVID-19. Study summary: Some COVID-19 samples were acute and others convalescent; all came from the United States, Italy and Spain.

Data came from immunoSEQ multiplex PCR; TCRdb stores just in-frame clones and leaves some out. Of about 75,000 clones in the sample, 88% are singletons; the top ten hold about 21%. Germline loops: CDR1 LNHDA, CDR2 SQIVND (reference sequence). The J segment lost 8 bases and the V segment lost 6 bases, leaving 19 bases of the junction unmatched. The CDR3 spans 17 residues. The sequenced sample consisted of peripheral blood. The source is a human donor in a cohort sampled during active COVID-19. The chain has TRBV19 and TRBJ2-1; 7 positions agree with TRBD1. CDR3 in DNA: TGTGCCAGTAGCAACAGGGCCAGGGGGACGCTCGGCCATGAGCAGTTCTTC. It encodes CASSNRARGTLGHEQFF.